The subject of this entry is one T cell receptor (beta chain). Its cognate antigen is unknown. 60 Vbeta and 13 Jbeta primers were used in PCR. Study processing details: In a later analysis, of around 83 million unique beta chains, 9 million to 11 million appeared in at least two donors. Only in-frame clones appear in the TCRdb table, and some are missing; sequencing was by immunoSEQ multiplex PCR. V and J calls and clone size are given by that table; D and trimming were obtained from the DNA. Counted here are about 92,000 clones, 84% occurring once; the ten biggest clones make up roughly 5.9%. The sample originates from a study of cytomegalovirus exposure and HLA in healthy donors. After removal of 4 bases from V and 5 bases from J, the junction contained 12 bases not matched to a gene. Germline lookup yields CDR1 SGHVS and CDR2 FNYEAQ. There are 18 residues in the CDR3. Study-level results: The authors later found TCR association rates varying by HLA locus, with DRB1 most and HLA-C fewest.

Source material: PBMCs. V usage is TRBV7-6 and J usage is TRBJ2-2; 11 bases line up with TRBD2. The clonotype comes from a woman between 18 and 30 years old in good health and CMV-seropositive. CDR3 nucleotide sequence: TGTGCCAGCAGCTCCCTAACTAGCGGGAGAATGAAAACCGGGGAGCTGTTTTTT. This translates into CASSSLTSGRMKTGELFF.